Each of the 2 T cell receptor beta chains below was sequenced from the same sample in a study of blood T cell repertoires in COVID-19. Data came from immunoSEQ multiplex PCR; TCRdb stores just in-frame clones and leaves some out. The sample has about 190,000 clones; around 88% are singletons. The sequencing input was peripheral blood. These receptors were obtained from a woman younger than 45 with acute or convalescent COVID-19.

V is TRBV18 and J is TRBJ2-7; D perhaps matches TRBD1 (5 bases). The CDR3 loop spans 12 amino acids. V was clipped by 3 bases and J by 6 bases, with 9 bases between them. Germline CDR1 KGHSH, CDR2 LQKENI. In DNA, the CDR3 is TGTGCCAGCTCACCGCGACAGTTCGAGCAGTACTTC. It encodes CASSPRQFEQYF.

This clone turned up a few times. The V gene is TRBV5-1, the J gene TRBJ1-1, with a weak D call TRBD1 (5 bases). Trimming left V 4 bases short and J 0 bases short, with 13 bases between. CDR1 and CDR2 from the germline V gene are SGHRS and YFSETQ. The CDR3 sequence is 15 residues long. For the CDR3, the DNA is TGCGCCAGCAGCCCAAACCGACAGATGAACACTGAAGCTTTCTTT. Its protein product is CASSPNRQMNTEAFF.